This T cell receptor beta chain stems from a study of T cell responses to AZD1222 COVID-19 vaccine. Study-wide results and caveats: The reported proportion of spike-specific TCRs targeting unmutated variant regions was nearly half. Spike-spanning, vaccine-associated CD4 TCRs were dominant at 160-218 and 743-854. A mostly white British donor set with more females was recruited, and clonal diversity was possibly underestimated. Of the AZD1222 recipients, only 5 to 7 were seropositive at baseline.

Germline-derived CDR1 and CDR2 are SGHAT and FQNNGV. J lost 4 bases, V lost 8 bases, and 11 bases had no gene match. The CDR3 contains 16 residues. To note about this clone: Antigen unknown.

Some clones are missing from TCRdb's copy, which holds only in-frame ones; the method was immunoSEQ multiplex PCR. The table lists around 84,000 clones, roughly 82% of them singletons. The source material was peripheral blood, sampled on day 0 of AZD1222 vaccination. This chain joins TRBV11-2 and TRBJ2-6, with TRBD1 matching over 7 bases. This clonotype was obtained from an adult in good health. Written as DNA, the CDR3 is TGTGCCAGCGCAAGTAGGGGGCTAAGAGGGGCCAACGTCCTGACTTTC. Amino acid sequence: CASASRGLRGANVLTF.